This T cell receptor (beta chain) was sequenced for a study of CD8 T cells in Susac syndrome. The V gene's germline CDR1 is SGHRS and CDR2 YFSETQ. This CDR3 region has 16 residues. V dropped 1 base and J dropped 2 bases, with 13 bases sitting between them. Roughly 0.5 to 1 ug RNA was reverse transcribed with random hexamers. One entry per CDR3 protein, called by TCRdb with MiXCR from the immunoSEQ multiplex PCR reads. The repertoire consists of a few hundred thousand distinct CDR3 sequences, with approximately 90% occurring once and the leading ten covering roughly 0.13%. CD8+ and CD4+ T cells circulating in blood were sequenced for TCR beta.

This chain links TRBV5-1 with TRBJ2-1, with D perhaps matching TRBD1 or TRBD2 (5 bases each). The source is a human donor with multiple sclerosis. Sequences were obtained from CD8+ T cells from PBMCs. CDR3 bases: TGCGCCAGCAGCTTGTCCGAGGGGACGGCCTACAATGAGCAGTTCTTC. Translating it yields CASSLSEGTAYNEQFF.